The clone carrying this TCR beta chain has a count of ten or more. Antigen unknown. Before use, CD3+ T cells rested overnight in serum-free medium. This record belongs to a study of T cell repertoires and leukemia-associated antigens. CDR1 is LNHDA and CDR2 is SQIVND in the germline V gene (reference sequence). This CDR3 is 16 amino acids long. V trimming: 3 bases; J trimming: 2 bases; junction bases outside the gene matches: 5. TCRdb re-called the 5' RACE reads through MiXCR, storing one row per CDR3 protein. The table records more than 12,000 distinct CDR3 sequences, over 30% of them present only once.

The gene calls are TRBV19 and TRBJ2-1; 9 bases fit TRBD2. Sequences were obtained from CD3+ T cells sorted from blood and cultured. The sequence derives from a female donor in good health. CDR3 DNA sequence: TGTGCCAGTAGTATCCAAGCGGGAGGAGCCTACAATGAGCAGTTCTTC. This codes for CASSIQAGGAYNEQFF.